Below, 18 T cell receptor beta chains from the same sample are listed, as sequenced in a study of T cells after yellow fever vaccination. TCRdb analysed the 5' RACE reads with MiXCR anew, one entry per CDR3 protein. The data hold hundreds of thousands of distinct CDR3 sequences, with 6% to 8% observed a single time. The material was PBMCs, obtained 5 days after the yellow fever booster vaccination. Source of these receptors: a young man who received the YFV17D yellow fever vaccine.

The chain uses TRBV18 and TRBJ2-7, with 14 bases identical to TRBD2. The ends lost 2 bases at V and 6 bases at J; junction bases unmatched: 6. There are 16 residues in the CDR3. The germline gives CDR1 KGHSH, CDR2 LQKENI. Here the CDR3 reads CASSPMGLAGVSEQYF. CDR3 DNA: TGTGCCAGCTCACCAATGGGACTAGCGGGAGTTAGCGAGCAGTACTTC. Full variable domain (rest looked up from reference TRBV18 and TRBJ2-7): NAGVMQNPRHLVRRRGQEARLRCSPMKGHSHVYWYRQLPEEGLKFMVYLQKENIIDESGMPKERFSAEFPKEGPSILRIQQVVRGDSAAYFCASSPMGLAGVSEQYFGPGTRLTVT.

V usage is TRBV10-3 and J usage is TRBJ2-1, with D unclear. Germline assignment: CDR1 ENHRY and CDR2 SYGVKD. The CDR3 has 14 amino acids. Deletions cut 2 bases from V and 8 bases from J, with 13 bases between. Here the CDR3 reads CAISETASADEQFF. The CDR3 DNA is TGTGCCATCAGTGAGACGGCCTCGGCTGATGAGCAGTTCTTC.

This rearrangement joins TRBV20-1 to TRBJ2-3, with D uncertain. V was shortened by 6 bases and J by 5 bases, with 18 bases between the two germline ends. Germline V gives CDR1 DFQATT, CDR2 SNEGSKA (reference sequence). The CDR3 has 14 amino acids. This chain's CDR3 is CSAPTSNLGDTQYF. The CDR3 region has the DNA TGCAGTGCCCCTACTTCGAACTTAGGAGATACGCAGTATTTT.

This clonotype has more than one count but fewer than ten. The chain combines TRBV18 with TRBJ2-7; 10 positions agree with TRBD1. The CDR3 loop spans 16 amino acids. Trimming at V came to 3 bases and at J to 2 bases, leaving 7 bases not matched to a gene. In germline, CDR1 is KGHSH, CDR2 LQKENI. This CDR3 reads CASSPATGGRTYEQYF. The CDR3 nucleotides are TGTGCCAGCTCACCCGCGACAGGGGGCCGGACCTACGAGCAGTACTTC.

The chain joins TRBV7-2 to TRBJ1-1; D is perhaps TRBD1 (6 bases). Germline V gives CDR1 SGHTA, CDR2 FQGNSA. Trimming cost V 5 bases and J 4 bases, with 17 bases left between them. The CDR3 contains 15 residues. CDR3 DNA: TGTGCCAGCAGCAACAGGGAGGCGAAGAGCACTGAAGCTTTCTTT. This sequence encodes CASSNREAKSTEAFF.

This clonotype was recorded many times. The chain recombines TRBV7-2 with TRBJ2-7; D not resolved. Deletions cut 5 bases from V and 7 bases from J, with 12 bases between. CDR1 is SGHTA, CDR2 FQGNSA, per germline. The CDR3 loop spans 12 amino acids. In DNA form, the CDR3 reads TGTGCCAGCAGCCTCCACGGGCTTGAGCAGTACTTC. Encoded protein: CASSLHGLEQYF.

The chain carries TRBV15 and TRBJ2-3, with TRBD2 matching over 12 bases. After removal of 1 base from V and 6 bases from J, the junction contained 14 bases not matched to a gene. The germline V gene has CDR1 LNHNV and CDR2 YYDKDF (reference sequence). This CDR3 has 19 amino acids. As DNA, the CDR3 is TGTGCCACCAGCAGAGGCTACCGAGCTAGCGGGAGGGCGAGGGATACGCAGTATTTT. Residues: CATSRGYRASGRARDTQYF.

The genes are TRBV6-5 and TRBJ2-4; TRBD2 matches 7 bases. Germline CDR1 and CDR2: MNHEY and SVGAGI. Losses at the gene ends were 8 bases for V and 7 bases for J; bases not matched to a gene: 17. This CDR3 is 16 amino acids long. The CDR3 here is CASAPLGGGSLNIQYF. The CDR3 DNA reads TGTGCCAGCGCCCCGCTGGGGGGGGGGAGTTTGAACATTCAGTACTTC.

This clonotype was counted at least ten times. This sequence joins TRBV19 and TRBJ1-1, with a weak D call TRBD1 (5 bases). The CDR3 consists of 13 residues. Deletions cut 0 bases from V and 5 bases from J, with 7 bases between. The germline V gene has CDR1 LNHDA and CDR2 SQIVND (reference sequence). DNA for the CDR3: TGTGCCAGTAGTATAGAAAGGGGAACTGAAGCTTTCTTT. This codes for CASSIERGTEAFF.

Many counts were recorded for this clonotype. This chain connects TRBV5-6 to TRBJ1-5; 7 bases are shared with TRBD1. The CDR3 contains 14 residues. J lost 6 bases, V lost 4 bases, and 7 bases had no gene match. Germline CDR1 SGHDT, CDR2 YYEEEE. The CDR3 DNA reads as TGTGCCAGCAGCCGGGGCCAGGGGGTTCAGCCCCAGCATTTT. Amino acids: CASSRGQGVQPQHF.

The chain has TRBV2 and TRBJ2-2; 9 nucleotides agree with TRBD1. This CDR3 is 15 amino acids long. Germline CDR1 reads SNHLY; CDR2 reads FYNNEI. V shed 6 bases, J shed 3 bases, and the junction held 5 bases outside the gene matches. CDR3 loop: CASRGQGTDTGELFF. The CDR3 nucleotides are TGTGCCAGCAGAGGACAGGGGACAGACACCGGGGAGCTGTTTTTT.

V is TRBV29-1 and J is TRBJ1-4; the D is unclear. CDR3 length: 12 residues. Germline CDR1 and CDR2: SQVTM and ANQGSEA. V lost 5 bases and J lost 5, with 9 bases in between. For the CDR3, the DNA is TGCAGCGTTTTAGGTGGAAATGAAAAACTGTTTTTT. Translated: CSVLGGNEKLFF.

This clonotype was recorded many times. The genes are TRBV12-3 or TRBV12-4 and TRBJ2-7; D is undetermined. This CDR3 is 11 amino acids long. With 6 bases removed from V and 3 bases from J, the gap between germline ends came to 6 bases. CDR3 region: CASSFGYEQYF. The CDR3 region has the DNA TGTGCCAGCAGCTTCGGCTACGAGCAGTACTTC.

The V gene is TRBV7-2, the J gene TRBJ2-7, with TRBD1 as a possible D gene (5 bases). Trimming stripped 1 base from V and 5 bases from J, with 15 bases between. The germline gives CDR1 SGHTA, CDR2 FQGNSA. The CDR3 loop spans 15 amino acids. CDR3 in DNA: TGTGCCAGCAGCTTAGGGCTCGCCAGGGCCCACGAGCAGTACTTC. It encodes CASSLGLARAHEQYF.

Many counts were recorded for this clonotype. V is TRBV2 and J is TRBJ2-5, with D possibly being TRBD2 (5 bases). V was cut by 5 bases and J by 5 bases, with 18 bases left in between. The CDR3 length is 15 residues. Germline V lookup: CDR1 SNHLY, CDR2 FYNNEI. The CDR3 DNA reads TGTGCCAGCAGTTGGAGAGCGGACCCCGGGGAGACCCAGTACTTC. The encoded protein is CASSWRADPGETQYF.

This clonotype was observed a handful of times. V and J are TRBV12-3 or TRBV12-4 and TRBJ1-5; D not certain. V lost 4 bases and J 2 bases, leaving 12 bases between the germline ends. The CDR3 length is 15 residues. CDR3: CASSSTVSGNQPQHF. Written as DNA, the CDR3 is TGTGCCAGCAGTTCTACTGTCTCAGGCAATCAGCCCCAGCATTTT.

This clonotype was seen many times. The chain joins TRBV28 to TRBJ2-6; a possible D gene is TRBD2 (6 bases). The CDR3 covers 17 residues. The germline V gene encodes CDR1 MDHEN and CDR2 SYDVKM. V lost 7 bases and J lost 0, with 16 bases in between. This CDR3 is CASIGGGSPSGANVLTF. The DNA of the CDR3 is TGTGCCAGCATTGGCGGAGGGTCCCCCTCTGGGGCCAACGTCCTGACTTTC.

This clonotype has a count of ten or more. This chain joins TRBV5-6 and TRBJ2-4; a weak D match, TRBD2 (6 bases). CDR3 length equals 16 residues. The germline CDR1 and CDR2 sequences are SGHDT and YYEEEE. V was trimmed by 0 bases and J by 9 bases, leaving 19 bases between them. The CDR3 reads CASSLAGVSSGFIQYF. The CDR3 DNA reads TGTGCCAGCAGCTTGGCGGGAGTGTCCTCGGGATTCATTCAGTACTTC.